Listed below are T cell receptor beta chains from one sample, sequenced in a study of blood T cell repertoires in COVID-19. The repertoire was sequenced with immunoSEQ multiplex PCR; TCRdb's copy has only in-frame clones and lacks some. The sample has over 45,000 clones; around 87% are singletons. The sequencing input was peripheral blood. The receptor set was obtained from a man in his fifties with active COVID-19. Both conserved end residues are part of each CDR3. The D gene is left open where the match is weak. Expanded clones get a size class; other rows say once, few or many, or leave the size out.

J | size | V | D | CDR3 | DNA
TRBJ2-3 | - | TRBV24-1 | - | CATSVFLKTDTQYF | TGTGCCACCAGTGTATTCTTAAAAACAGATACGCAGTATTTT
TRBJ1-3 | - | TRBV18 | - | CASSPPGPRRNTIYF | TGTGCCAGCTCACCACCGGGCCCTCGCAGAAACACCATATATTTT
TRBJ2-5 | - | TRBV6-5 | TRBD2 | CASARSGSSETQYF | TGTGCCAGCGCCCGGAGCGGGAGTTCGGAGACCCAGTACTTC
TRBJ1-1 | - | TRBV6-5 | - | CASSYSFLGAEAFF | TGTGCCAGCAGTTACTCATTCCTGGGCGCTGAAGCTTTCTTT
TRBJ2-1 | - | TRBV6-1 | - | CASSDQVTVYNEQFF | TGTGCCAGCAGTGATCAGGTTACCGTTTACAATGAGCAGTTCTTC
TRBJ2-1 | - | TRBV5-5 | TRBD1 | CASSLAPTGGIYNEQFF | TGTGCCAGCAGCTTGGCTCCTACAGGGGGGATTTACAATGAGCAGTTCTTC
TRBJ2-5 | - | TRBV7-9 | - | CASSLAGALQETQYF | TGTGCCAGCAGCTTAGCGGGGGCCCTCCAAGAGACCCAGTACTTC
TRBJ2-3 | - | TRBV18 | - | CASSPPSVPDTQYF | TGTGCCAGCTCACCACCCTCCGTTCCAGATACGCAGTATTTT
TRBJ2-5 | - | TRBV18 | TRBD1 | CASSPRQGMDETQYF | TGTGCCAGCTCACCAAGACAGGGGATGGACGAGACCCAGTACTTC
TRBJ2-3 | - | TRBV2 | TRBD1 | CASSTQGAVDTQYF | TGTGCCAGCAGTACACAGGGGGCAGTGGATACGCAGTATTTT
TRBJ1-1 | - | TRBV5-1 | TRBD1 | CASSLQGPNTEAFF | TGCGCCAGCAGCTTACAGGGGCCGAACACTGAAGCTTTCTTT
TRBJ2-3 | - | TRBV3-1/TRBV3-2 | TRBD2 | CASSQLQRGGQTDTQYF | TGTGCCAGCAGCCAACTCCAGCGGGGGGGTCAAACAGATACGCAGTATTTT
TRBJ2-2 | once | TRBV7-8 | - | CASSFGGTGELFF | TGTGCCAGCAGCTTTGGGGGGACCGGGGAGCTGTTTTTT
TRBJ2-7 | - | TRBV27 | TRBD1 | CASSHRGTGRSYEQYF | TGTGCCAGCAGCCATAGGGGGACAGGACGCTCCTACGAGCAGTACTTC
TRBJ1-2 | - | TRBV9 | - | CASSVDTVYGYTF | TGTGCCAGCAGCGTAGATACAGTATATGGCTACACCTTC
TRBJ2-5 | once | TRBV11-2 | TRBD2 | CASSPSTSVETQYF | TGTGCCAGCAGCCCCTCCACTAGCGTAGAGACCCAGTACTTC
TRBJ2-7 | - | TRBV10-2 | - | CASAEADSSYEQYF | TGCGCCAGCGCCGAAGCGGATTCCAGCTACGAGCAGTACTTC
TRBJ1-2 | - | TRBV29-1 | - | CSVEVGGFDGYTF | TGCAGCGTTGAAGTCGGGGGATTCGATGGCTACACCTTC
TRBJ1-6 | - | TRBV2 | - | CASRSSGFSSYNSPLHF | TGTGCCAGCAGATCCTCCGGGTTCAGCTCCTATAATTCACCCCTCCACTTT
TRBJ2-5 | - | TRBV5-4 | - | CASSLARLETQYF | TGTGCCAGCAGCCTGGCCCGGTTGGAGACCCAGTACTTC
TRBJ2-7 | once | TRBV10-3 | TRBD2 | CAISGLAGVYEQYF | TGTGCCATCAGTGGACTAGCGGGGGTCTACGAGCAGTACTTC
TRBJ1-2 | - | TRBV6-6 | - | CASSYSEGNYGYTF | TGTGCCAGCAGTTACTCGGAGGGAAACTATGGCTACACCTTC
TRBJ2-1 | - | TRBV4-1 | TRBD2 | CASSQAPIAGSNEQFF | TGCGCCAGCAGCCAAGCTCCTATAGCGGGAAGCAATGAGCAGTTCTTC
TRBJ2-1 | - | TRBV5-1 | - | CASSLFDSSSYNEQFF | TGCGCCAGCAGCTTGTTTGACTCGAGCTCCTACAATGAGCAGTTCTTC
TRBJ1-2 | - | TRBV4-1 | - | CASSQGGGGYTF | TGCGCCAGCAGCCAAGGAGGTGGGGGCTACACCTTC
TRBJ2-5 | - | TRBV11-2 | - | CATARERQETQYF | TGTGCCACCGCAAGGGAGAGACAAGAGACCCAGTACTTC
TRBJ2-7 | - | TRBV5-1 | TRBD1 | CASSSRSRTGANEQYF | TGCGCCAGCAGCTCTCGCTCACGGACAGGGGCCAACGAGCAGTACTTC
TRBJ1-5 | - | TRBV16 | - | CASSQVGGTRGEQPQHF | TGTGCCAGCAGCCAAGTAGGGGGAACGAGAGGGGAACAGCCCCAGCATTTT
TRBJ2-7 | - | TRBV7-2 | - | CASREGAGRFYEQYF | TGTGCCAGCAGAGAAGGGGCAGGTAGATTCTACGAGCAGTACTTC
TRBJ1-1 | - | TRBV12-3/TRBV12-4 | - | CASNFRVTEAFF | TGTGCCAGCAATTTCAGGGTGACTGAAGCTTTCTTT
TRBJ1-6 | - | TRBV27 | TRBD1 | CASCLTGSHSPLHF | TGTGCCAGTTGTCTGACAGGGTCCCATTCACCCCTCCACTTT
TRBJ2-7 | - | TRBV5-1 | - | CASSWGGGGSYEQYF | TGCGCCAGCAGCTGGGGAGGTGGTGGCAGCTACGAGCAGTACTTC
TRBJ1-2 | - | TRBV18 | TRBD1 | CASSRPTGRLNYGYTF | TGTGCCAGCTCACGACCGACAGGGAGACTCAACTATGGCTACACCTTC
TRBJ1-1 | - | TRBV3-1/TRBV3-2 | - | CASSQDRTGEAFF | TGTGCCAGCAGCCAAGATCGAACAGGGGAAGCTTTCTTT
TRBJ1-5 | - | TRBV19 | TRBD1 | CASIPTTGSNQPQHF | TGTGCCAGTATTCCGACGACAGGGAGCAATCAGCCCCAGCATTTT
TRBJ1-2 | - | TRBV5-5 | TRBD1 | CASSFGQVLGYTF | TGTGCCAGCAGCTTCGGACAGGTTTTGGGCTACACCTTC
TRBJ2-1 | - | TRBV11-2 | - | CASSTVGLGTAEQFF | TGTGCCAGCAGTACTGTGGGACTAGGGACAGCGGAGCAGTTCTTC
TRBJ1-1 | once | TRBV30 | - | CAWSVRRGTSKAFF | TGTGCCTGGAGTGTACGCCGGGGAACGAGTAAAGCTTTCTTT
TRBJ1-3 | - | TRBV5-6 | - | CASSPGTIGYTIYF | TGTGCCAGCAGCCCCGGGACAATCGGATACACCATATATTTT
TRBJ1-3 | - | TRBV30 | TRBD1 | CAWSAPWTGAGNTIYF | TGTGCCTGGAGTGCTCCTTGGACAGGGGCTGGAAACACCATATATTTT